These T cell receptor beta chains were read from a single sample in a study of T-cell memory formation after mild COVID-19. TCRdb passed the 5' RACE reads through MiXCR, listing each CDR3 protein once. This sample has more than 450,000 distinct CDR3 sequences, with approximately 18% found just once. Sequencing input: PBMCs or a T cell subset sorted from them (not recorded which). The receptors shown here come from an adult woman who had mild COVID-19 (a few samples of this study predate the infection). Cell type and time point are not known. CDR3s include the opening cysteine and the closing phenylalanine or tryptophan. D genes are given only for firm matches. Not all rows give a size; the values are once, few, many and, for expanded clones, a class.

v_call	d_call	clone_size	j_call	cdr3_nt	cdr3_aa
TRBV9	NA	many	TRBJ2-3	TGTGCCAGCAGCGTAGCCCCTTTGGGTAGCGGAAACACAGATACGCAGTATTTT	CASSVAPLGSGNTDTQYF
TRBV7-2	TRBD2	many	TRBJ2-7	TGTGCCAGCCGAACTACTAGCGGGAGGGCCGACGAGCAGTACTTC	CASRTTSGRADEQYF
TRBV9	TRBD2	many	TRBJ2-5	TGTGCCAGCAGCGTAGAAGCGGGAGTCCGGGAGACCCAGTACTTC	CASSVEAGVRETQYF
TRBV11-2	TRBD1	few	TRBJ2-7	TGTGCCAGCAGCAGACAGGGGGACTACGAGCAGTACTTC	CASSRQGDYEQYF
TRBV2	NA	many	TRBJ2-3	TGTGCCAGCACCTGGGGGGCTACAGATACGCAGTATTTT	CASTWGATDTQYF
TRBV29-1	TRBD2	few	TRBJ2-7	TGCAGCGTTGCTGTGGGAGGGATCTCCTACGAGCAGTACTTC	CSVAVGGISYEQYF
TRBV7-9	NA	many	TRBJ2-1	TGTGCCAGCAGCTTAGCTGCGGCGGCCGAAGAGCAGTTCTTC	CASSLAAAAEEQFF
TRBV11-2	TRBD2	few	TRBJ2-1	TGTGCCAGCAGCTCTGGACTAGCGGGGGGCATGGAGCAGTTCTTC	CASSSGLAGGMEQFF
TRBV12-3/TRBV12-4	NA	NA	TRBJ1-2	TGTGCCAGCAGACAGGGAGATGGCTATGGCTACACCTTC	CASRQGDGYGYTF
TRBV19	NA	few	TRBJ1-1	TGTGCCAGTAGTAATCAGGGGTTGAACACTGAAGCTTTCTTT	CASSNQGLNTEAFF
TRBV20-1	TRBD1	few	TRBJ1-1	TGCAGTGCTAGAGACTGGTCAGGGGGGTACACTGAAGCTTTCTTT	CSARDWSGGYTEAFF
TRBV5-6	NA	NA	TRBJ2-7	TGTGCCAGCAGCTTGGCCCCAGCGGTCTCCGCCTACGAGCAGTACTTC	CASSLAPAVSAYEQYF
TRBV5-6	NA	few	TRBJ2-7	TGTGCCAGCAGCTTTTCGGTTTCCCACGAGCAGTACTTC	CASSFSVSHEQYF
TRBV12-3/TRBV12-4	TRBD1	NA	TRBJ1-4	TGTGCCAGCAGTGACAGGGGAACCACTAATGAAAAACTGTTTTTT	CASSDRGTTNEKLFF
TRBV7-2	TRBD2	NA	TRBJ2-3	TGTGCCAGCGGGAAAGGGGCGGGAGGGCCGGATACGCAGTATTTT	CASGKGAGGPDTQYF
TRBV19	NA	NA	TRBJ1-1	TGTGCCAGTATCAGTATTTTTGCAGGGGAAGGCACTGAAGCTTTCTTT	CASISIFAGEGTEAFF
TRBV10-3	TRBD2	few	TRBJ2-2	TGTGCCATCAACCAACTAGCGGGAGGAACGAACACCGGGGAGCTGTTTTTT	CAINQLAGGTNTGELFF
TRBV4-1	NA	NA	TRBJ1-6	TGCGCCAGCAGCCAAAACGGGATTAATAATTCACCCCTCCACTTT	CASSQNGINNSPLHF
TRBV20-1	NA	NA	TRBJ1-2	TGCAGTGCTAGAGATGCGTTAGCACCTCTATCCGGCTACACCTTC	CSARDALAPLSGYTF
TRBV4-1	NA	NA	TRBJ2-5	TGCGCCAGCAGCCAAGGGACAGCTCTCAAGGAGACCCAGTACTTC	CASSQGTALKETQYF
TRBV12-3/TRBV12-4	NA	many	TRBJ2-3	TGTGCCAGCAGGATCACAGATACGCAGTATTTT	CASRITDTQYF
TRBV4-3	NA	few	TRBJ1-2	TGCGCCAGCAGCCAAGATGGTGGAGGGAGCTACACCTTC	CASSQDGGGSYTF
TRBV29-1	NA	NA	TRBJ1-3	TGCAGCGTTCTTAACGGAAACACCATATATTTT	CSVLNGNTIYF
TRBV7-2	TRBD2	few	TRBJ2-1	TGTGCCAGCAGCTTAATAGCGGGAGGGATGAATGAGCAGTTCTTC	CASSLIAGGMNEQFF
TRBV20-1	NA	few	TRBJ2-3	TGCAGTGCTAGAGTTGCGGCTATCAGCACAGATACGCAGTATTTT	CSARVAAISTDTQYF
TRBV9	NA	NA	TRBJ2-7	TGTGCCAGCAGCTACGGACAGAGCTCCTACGAGCAGTACTTC	CASSYGQSSYEQYF
TRBV24-1	NA	NA	TRBJ2-5	TGTGCCACCAGTGCCTCATACTCAGAGACCCAGTACTTC	CATSASYSETQYF
TRBV24-1	NA	few	TRBJ1-2	TGTGCCACCAGTGATCCCAATAAAAACGGCTACACCTTC	CATSDPNKNGYTF
TRBV7-2	NA	few	TRBJ2-5	TGTGCCAGCAGCAAGGACAGAAAAGAGACCCAGTACTTC	CASSKDRKETQYF
TRBV7-2	TRBD1	few	TRBJ2-1	TGTGCCAGCAGCCCCCATTTAGGGGGCGCTGAGCAGTTCTTC	CASSPHLGGAEQFF
TRBV24-1	TRBD1	NA	TRBJ1-5	TGTGCCACCAGTGACCCCGGGACAGGGGATCAGCCCCAGCATTTT	CATSDPGTGDQPQHF
TRBV12-3/TRBV12-4	TRBD2	many	TRBJ2-2	TGTGCCAGCAGTTTACGACTAGCGGGGAACACCGGGGAGCTGTTTTTT	CASSLRLAGNTGELFF
TRBV12-3/TRBV12-4	NA	NA	TRBJ2-7	TGTGCCAGCAGTTTTTTCGGCAGGGGTGAGCAGTACTTC	CASSFFGRGEQYF
TRBV5-1	NA	NA	TRBJ2-1	TGCGCCAGCAGCTTTGGGACAGCGGGGGAGCAGTTCTTC	CASSFGTAGEQFF
TRBV5-1	TRBD1	NA	TRBJ1-5	TGCGCCAGCAGCCTAGGACAGGGTGAGCAGCCCCAGCATTTT	CASSLGQGEQPQHF
TRBV11-2	NA	few	TRBJ2-7	TGTGCCAGCAGCCGGTGGGGCTCCGAGCAGTACTTC	CASSRWGSEQYF
TRBV11-2	TRBD1	NA	TRBJ2-7	TGTGCCAGCAACTTCAATCCCCCTGGGCAGGGGGTCTACGAGCAGTACTTC	CASNFNPPGQGVYEQYF
TRBV7-9	TRBD1	NA	TRBJ2-7	TGTGCCAGCAGCCTGCCGACAGGGGGCTACGAGCAGTACTTC	CASSLPTGGYEQYF
TRBV6-6	TRBD1	NA	TRBJ2-7	TGTGCCAGCAGTTACGTCCGCTCGGCGGACAGGGGGCGTTACGAGCAGTACTTC	CASSYVRSADRGRYEQYF
TRBV28	TRBD2	few	TRBJ2-2	TGTGCCAGCACCAACGGAGGGACTAGCGGCGGGGAGCTGTTTTTT	CASTNGGTSGGELFF
TRBV2	TRBD2	few	TRBJ2-3	TGTGCCAGCAGGATCGGACTAGCGGGAGTCTCGAATACGCAGTATTTT	CASRIGLAGVSNTQYF
TRBV2	TRBD1	NA	TRBJ2-7	TGTGCCAGCAGTGCTGGGACAGGACTTACCTACGAGCAGTACTTC	CASSAGTGLTYEQYF
TRBV18	NA	many	TRBJ2-5	TGTGCCAGCTCACCTGGCCTGGACAGTGGCGAGACCCAGTACTTC	CASSPGLDSGETQYF
TRBV7-2	NA	few	TRBJ1-3	TGTGCCAGCAGCTCCCTTTCTGGGTCTGGAAACACCATATATTTT	CASSSLSGSGNTIYF
TRBV3-1	NA	many	TRBJ2-5	TGTGCCAGCAGTCATTCTGAGACCCAGTACTTC	CASSHSETQYF
TRBV12-3/TRBV12-4	NA	many	TRBJ2-3	TGTGCCAGCAGTTTGGGCGGGGTAGGGGATACGCAGTATTTT	CASSLGGVGDTQYF
TRBV7-3	NA	few	TRBJ2-1	TGTGCCACGGGCTATGGGGGGAATGAGCAGTTCTTC	CATGYGGNEQFF
TRBV5-1	TRBD1	NA	TRBJ1-1	TGCGCCAGCAGCTTACAGGGGCACACTGAAGCTTTCTTT	CASSLQGHTEAFF